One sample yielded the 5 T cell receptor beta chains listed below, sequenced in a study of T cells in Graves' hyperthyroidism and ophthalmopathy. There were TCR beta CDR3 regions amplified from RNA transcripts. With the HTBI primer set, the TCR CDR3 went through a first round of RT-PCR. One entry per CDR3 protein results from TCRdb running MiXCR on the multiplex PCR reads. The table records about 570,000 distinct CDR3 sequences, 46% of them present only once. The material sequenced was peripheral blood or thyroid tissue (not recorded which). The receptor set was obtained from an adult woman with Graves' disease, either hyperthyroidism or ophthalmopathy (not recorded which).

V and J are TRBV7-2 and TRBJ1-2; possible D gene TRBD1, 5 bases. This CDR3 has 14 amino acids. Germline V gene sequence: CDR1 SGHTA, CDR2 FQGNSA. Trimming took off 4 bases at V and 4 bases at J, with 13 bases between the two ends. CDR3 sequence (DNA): TGTGCCAGCAGCTCTTCCGGGGCCCTCTATGGCTACACCTTC. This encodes CASSSSGALYGYTF.

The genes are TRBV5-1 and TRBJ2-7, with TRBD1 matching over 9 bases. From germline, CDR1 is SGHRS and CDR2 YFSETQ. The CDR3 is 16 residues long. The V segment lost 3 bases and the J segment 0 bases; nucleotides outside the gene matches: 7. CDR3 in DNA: TGCGCCAGCAGCTCACGGACAGGGGCGGGCTCCTACGAGCAGTACTTC. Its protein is CASSSRTGAGSYEQYF. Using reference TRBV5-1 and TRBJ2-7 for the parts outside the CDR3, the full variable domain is KAGVTQTPRYLIKTRGQQVTLSCSPISGHRSVSWYQQTPGQGLQFLFEYFSETQRNKGNFPGRFSGRQFSNSRSEMNVSTLELGDSALYLCASSSRTGAGSYEQYFGPGTRLTVT.

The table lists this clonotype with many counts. CDR3 DNA: TGTGCCAGCAGCTTTCATCCGGGACTAGCAAAAGAGACCCAGTACTTC. It encodes CASSFHPGLAKETQYF. The gene calls are TRBV7-8 and TRBJ2-5, with 9 bases that match TRBD2. CDR1 is SGHVS and CDR2 is FQNEAQ in the germline V gene. The V and J ends lost 3 bases and 3 bases, in that order; junction bases with no gene match: 8. The CDR3 contains 16 residues. The full variable domain, rest sourced from reference TRBV7-8 and TRBJ2-5, is GAGVSQSPRYKVAKRGQDVALRCDPISGHVSLFWYQQALGQGPEFLTYFQNEAQLDKSGLPSDRFFAERPEGSVSTLKIQRTQQEDSAVYLCASSFHPGLAKETQYFGPGTRLLVL.

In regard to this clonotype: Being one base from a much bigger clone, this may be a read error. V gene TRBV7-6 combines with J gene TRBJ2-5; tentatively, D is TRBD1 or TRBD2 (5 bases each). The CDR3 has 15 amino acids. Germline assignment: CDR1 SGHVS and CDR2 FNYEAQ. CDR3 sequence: CTSSPLWGWQETQYF. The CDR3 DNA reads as TGTACCAGCAGCCCGTTGTGGGGGTGGCAAGAGACCCAGTACTTC.

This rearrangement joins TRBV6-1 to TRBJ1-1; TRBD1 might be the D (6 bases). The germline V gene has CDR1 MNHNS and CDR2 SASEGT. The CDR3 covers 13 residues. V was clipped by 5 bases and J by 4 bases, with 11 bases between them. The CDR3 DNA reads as TGTGCCAGCAGTACCCAGGGGTTCACTGAAGCTTTCTTT. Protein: CASSTQGFTEAFF.